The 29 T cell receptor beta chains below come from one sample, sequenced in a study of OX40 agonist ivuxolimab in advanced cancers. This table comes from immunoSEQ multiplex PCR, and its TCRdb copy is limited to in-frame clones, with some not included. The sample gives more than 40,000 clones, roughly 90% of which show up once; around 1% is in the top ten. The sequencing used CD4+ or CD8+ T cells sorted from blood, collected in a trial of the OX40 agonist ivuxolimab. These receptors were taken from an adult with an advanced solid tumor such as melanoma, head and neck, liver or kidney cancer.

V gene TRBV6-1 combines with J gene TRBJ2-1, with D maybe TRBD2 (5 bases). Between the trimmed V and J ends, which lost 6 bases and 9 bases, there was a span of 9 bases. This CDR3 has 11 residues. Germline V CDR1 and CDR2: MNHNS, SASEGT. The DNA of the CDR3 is TGTGCCAGCAGCAAAGGAGGTGAGCAGTTCTTC. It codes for CASSKGGEQFF.

CDR3 amino acids: CASSLDPVAEIYEQYF. The CDR3 DNA follows: TGTGCCAGCAGCTTAGATCCGGTAGCGGAGATCTACGAGCAGTACTTC. The chain uses TRBV11-3 and TRBJ2-7; tentatively, D is TRBD2 (6 bases). Germline CDR1 and CDR2: SGHNT and YENEEA. V was cut by 0 bases and J by 3 bases, with 15 bases left in between. The CDR3 is 16 amino acids.

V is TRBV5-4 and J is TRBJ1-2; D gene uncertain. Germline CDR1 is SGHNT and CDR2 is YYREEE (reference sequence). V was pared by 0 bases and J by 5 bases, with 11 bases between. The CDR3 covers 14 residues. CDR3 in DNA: TGTGCCAGCAGCTTGGGAACAGATACATATGGCTACACCTTC. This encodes CASSLGTDTYGYTF.

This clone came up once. CDR3 bases: TGTGCCAGCAGCTCTTTAGCGGGAACAGATACGCAGTATTTT. This codes for CASSSLAGTDTQYF. The rearrangement links TRBV11-1 to TRBJ2-3; 8 positions agree with TRBD2. Germline V gene lookup returns CDR1 SGHAT and CDR2 FQDESV (reference sequence). Trimming cost V 4 bases and J 3 bases; bases outside gene matches: 3. This CDR3 contains 14 residues.

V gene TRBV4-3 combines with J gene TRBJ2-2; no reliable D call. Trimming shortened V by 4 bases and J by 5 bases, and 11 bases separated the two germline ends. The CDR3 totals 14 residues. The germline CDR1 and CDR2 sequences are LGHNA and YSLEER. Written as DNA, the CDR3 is TGCGCCAGCAGCCGGAGTTTAGGGACCGGGGAGCTGTTTTTT. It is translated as CASSRSLGTGELFF.

CDR3 residues: CASSLEAGDYNEQFF. The CDR3 coding sequence is TGTGCCAGCAGCTTAGAGGCGGGGGATTACAATGAGCAGTTCTTC. The V and J genes are TRBV11-3 and TRBJ2-1; 7 nucleotides agree with TRBD2. CDR3 length: 15 residues. Germline V gives CDR1 SGHNT, CDR2 YENEEA. V gave up 0 bases and J gave up 4 bases; unmatched junction bases: 3. The full variable domain, its missing parts supplied by reference TRBV11-3 and TRBJ2-1, is EAGVVQSPRYKIIEKKQPVAFWCNPISGHNTLYWYLQNLGQGPELLIRYENEEAVDDSQLPKDRFSAERLKGVDSTLKIQPAELGDSAVYLCASSLEAGDYNEQFFGPGTRLTVL.

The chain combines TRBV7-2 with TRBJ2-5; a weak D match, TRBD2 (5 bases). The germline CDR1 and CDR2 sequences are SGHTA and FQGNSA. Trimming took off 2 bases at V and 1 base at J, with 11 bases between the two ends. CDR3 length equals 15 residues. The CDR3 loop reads CASSLWAGPQETQYF. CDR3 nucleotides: TGTGCCAGCAGCTTATGGGCGGGCCCCCAAGAGACCCAGTACTTC.

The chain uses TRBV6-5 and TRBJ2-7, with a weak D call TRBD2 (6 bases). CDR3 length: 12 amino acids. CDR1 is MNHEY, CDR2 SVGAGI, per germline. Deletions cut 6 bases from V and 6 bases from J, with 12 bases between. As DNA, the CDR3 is TGTGCCAGCAGGGAGGGAAGGGGCGAGCAGTACTTC. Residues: CASREGRGEQYF.

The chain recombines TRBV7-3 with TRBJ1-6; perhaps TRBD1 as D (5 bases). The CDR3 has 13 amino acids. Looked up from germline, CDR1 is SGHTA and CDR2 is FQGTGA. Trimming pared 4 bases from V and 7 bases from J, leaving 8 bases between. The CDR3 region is CASSSGTNSPLHF. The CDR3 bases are TGTGCCAGCAGCTCGGGGACCAATTCACCCCTCCACTTT.

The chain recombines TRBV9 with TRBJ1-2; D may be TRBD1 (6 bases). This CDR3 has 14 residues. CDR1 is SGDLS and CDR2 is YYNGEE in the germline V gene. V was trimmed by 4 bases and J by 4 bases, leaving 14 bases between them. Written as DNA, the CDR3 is TGTGCCAGCAGCCCCCGGACAGAACCCTATGGCTACACCTTC. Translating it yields CASSPRTEPYGYTF.

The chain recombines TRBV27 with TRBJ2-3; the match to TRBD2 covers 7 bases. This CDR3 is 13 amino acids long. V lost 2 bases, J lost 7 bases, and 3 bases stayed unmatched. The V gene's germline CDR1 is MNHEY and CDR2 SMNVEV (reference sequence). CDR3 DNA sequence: TGTGCCAGCAGTTTAGCGGGAGCGAATACGCAGTATTTT. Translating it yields CASSLAGANTQYF.

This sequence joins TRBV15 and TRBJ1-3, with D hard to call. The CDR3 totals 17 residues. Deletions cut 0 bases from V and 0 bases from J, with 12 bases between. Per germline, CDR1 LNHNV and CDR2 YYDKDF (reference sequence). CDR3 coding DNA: TGTGCCACCAGCAGAGATTTGGGTAGGGACTCTGGAAACACCATATATTTT. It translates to CATSRDLGRDSGNTIYF.

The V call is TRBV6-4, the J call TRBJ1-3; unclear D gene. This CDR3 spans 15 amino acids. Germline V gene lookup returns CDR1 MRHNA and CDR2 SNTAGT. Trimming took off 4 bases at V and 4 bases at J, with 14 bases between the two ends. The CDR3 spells CASSVLRLRGNTIYF. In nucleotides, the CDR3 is TGTGCCAGCAGTGTTCTAAGACTGAGGGGAAACACCATATATTTT.

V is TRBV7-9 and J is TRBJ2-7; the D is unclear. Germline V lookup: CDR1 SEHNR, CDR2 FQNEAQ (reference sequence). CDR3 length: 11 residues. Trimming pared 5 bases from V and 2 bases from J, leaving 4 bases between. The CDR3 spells CASSMTYEQYF. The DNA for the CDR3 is TGTGCCAGCAGCATGACCTACGAGCAGTACTTC.

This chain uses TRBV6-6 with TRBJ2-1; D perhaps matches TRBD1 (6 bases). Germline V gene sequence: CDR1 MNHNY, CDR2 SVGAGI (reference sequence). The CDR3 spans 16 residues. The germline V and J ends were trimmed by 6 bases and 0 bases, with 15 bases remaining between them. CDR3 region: CASRTGMVLSYNEQFF. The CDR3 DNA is TGTGCCAGCAGAACAGGGATGGTTCTCTCCTACAATGAGCAGTTCTTC.

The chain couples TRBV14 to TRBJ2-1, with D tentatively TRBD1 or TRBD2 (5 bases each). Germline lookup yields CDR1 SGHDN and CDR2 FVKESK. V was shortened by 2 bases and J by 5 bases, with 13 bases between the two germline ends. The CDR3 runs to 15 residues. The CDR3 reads CASSQPGAGDNEQFF. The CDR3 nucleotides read TGTGCCAGCAGCCAACCCGGGGCCGGGGACAATGAGCAGTTCTTC.

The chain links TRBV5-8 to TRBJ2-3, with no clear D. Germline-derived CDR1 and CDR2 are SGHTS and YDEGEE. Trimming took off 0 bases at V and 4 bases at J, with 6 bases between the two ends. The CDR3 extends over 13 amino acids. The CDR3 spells CASSLAPADTQYF. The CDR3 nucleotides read TGTGCCAGCAGCTTGGCCCCCGCAGATACGCAGTATTTT.

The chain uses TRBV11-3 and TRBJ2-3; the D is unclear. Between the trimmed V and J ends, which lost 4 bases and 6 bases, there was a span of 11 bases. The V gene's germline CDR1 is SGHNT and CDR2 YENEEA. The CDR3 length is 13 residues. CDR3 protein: CASSSDVRDTQYF. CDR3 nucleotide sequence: TGTGCCAGCAGCTCGGACGTGAGGGATACGCAGTATTTT.

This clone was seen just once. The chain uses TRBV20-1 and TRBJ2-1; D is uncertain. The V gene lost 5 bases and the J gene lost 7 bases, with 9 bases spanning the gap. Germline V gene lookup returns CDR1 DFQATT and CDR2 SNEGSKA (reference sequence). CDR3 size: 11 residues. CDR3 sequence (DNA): TGCAGTGCTCATACTCGGAATGAGCAGTTCTTC. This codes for CSAHTRNEQFF.

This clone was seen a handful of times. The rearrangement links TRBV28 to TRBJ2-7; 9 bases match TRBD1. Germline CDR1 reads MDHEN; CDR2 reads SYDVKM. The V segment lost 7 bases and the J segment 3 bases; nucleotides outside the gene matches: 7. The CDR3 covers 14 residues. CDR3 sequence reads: CASNPGQGDYEQYF. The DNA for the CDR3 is TGTGCCAGCAATCCGGGACAGGGTGACTACGAGCAGTACTTC. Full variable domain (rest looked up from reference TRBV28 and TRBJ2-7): DVKVTQSSRYLVKRTGEKVFLECVQDMDHENMFWYRQDPGLGLRLIYFSYDVKMKEKGDIPEGYSVSREKKERFSLILESASTNQTSMYLCASNPGQGDYEQYFGPGTRLTVT.

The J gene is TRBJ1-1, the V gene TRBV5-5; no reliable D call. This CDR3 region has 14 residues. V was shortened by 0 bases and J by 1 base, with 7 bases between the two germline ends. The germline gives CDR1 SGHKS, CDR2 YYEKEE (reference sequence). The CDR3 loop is CASSLAAQNTEAFF. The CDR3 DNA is TGTGCCAGCAGCTTGGCCGCGCAGAACACTGAAGCTTTCTTT. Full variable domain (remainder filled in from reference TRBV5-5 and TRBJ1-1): DAGVTQSPTHLIKTRGQQVTLRCSPISGHKSVSWYQQVLGQGPQFIFQYYEKEERGRGNFPDRFSARQFPNYSSELNVNALLLGDSALYLCASSLAAQNTEAFFGQGTRLTVV.

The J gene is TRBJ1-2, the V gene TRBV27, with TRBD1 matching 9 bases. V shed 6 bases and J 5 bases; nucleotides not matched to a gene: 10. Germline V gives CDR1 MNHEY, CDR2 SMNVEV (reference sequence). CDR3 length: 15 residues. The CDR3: CASSDPGTGKYGYTF. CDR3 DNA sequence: TGTGCCAGCAGCGACCCCGGGACAGGGAAATATGGCTACACCTTC.

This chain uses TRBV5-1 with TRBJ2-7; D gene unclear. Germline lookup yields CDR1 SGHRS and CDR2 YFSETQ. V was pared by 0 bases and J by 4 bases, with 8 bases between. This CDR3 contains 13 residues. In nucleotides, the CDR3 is TGCGCCAGCAGCTTGGCCTGGGGTTACGAGCAGTACTTC. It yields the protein CASSLAWGYEQYF.

CDR3 sequence reads: CASSLMQAGVNTGELFF. The CDR3 DNA is TGTGCCAGCAGCTTAATGCAGGCGGGAGTGAACACCGGGGAGCTGTTTTTT. The chain couples TRBV7-2 to TRBJ2-2; 7 bases match TRBD2. Germline V CDR1 and CDR2: SGHTA, FQGNSA. The CDR3 totals 17 residues. V shed 2 bases, J shed 1 base, and the junction held 7 bases outside the gene matches.

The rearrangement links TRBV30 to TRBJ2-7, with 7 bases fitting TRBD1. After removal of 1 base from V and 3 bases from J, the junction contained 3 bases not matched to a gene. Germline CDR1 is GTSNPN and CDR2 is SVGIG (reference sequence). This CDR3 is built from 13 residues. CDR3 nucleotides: TGTGCCTGGAGTGGGGACAGCTTCTACGAGCAGTACTTC. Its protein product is CAWSGDSFYEQYF.

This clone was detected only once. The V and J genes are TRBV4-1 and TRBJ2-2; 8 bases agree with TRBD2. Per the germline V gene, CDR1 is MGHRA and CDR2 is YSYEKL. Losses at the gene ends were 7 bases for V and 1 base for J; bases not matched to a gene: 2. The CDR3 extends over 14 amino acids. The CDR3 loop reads CASTTSGNTGELFF. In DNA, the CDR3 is TGCGCCAGCACTACTAGCGGGAACACCGGGGAGCTGTTTTTT.

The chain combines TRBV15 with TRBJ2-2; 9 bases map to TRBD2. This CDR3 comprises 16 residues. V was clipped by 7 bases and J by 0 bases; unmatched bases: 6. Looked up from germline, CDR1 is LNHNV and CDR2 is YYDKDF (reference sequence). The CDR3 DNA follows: TGTGCCACCACTCGGACTAGCGAAGCGAACACCGGGGAGCTGTTTTTT. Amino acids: CATTRTSEANTGELFF.

This CDR3 is CASSPSHRDNQPQHF. The CDR3 region has the DNA TGTGCCAGCTCACCATCCCACAGGGATAATCAGCCCCAGCATTTT. This chain joins TRBV18 and TRBJ1-5; D possibly corresponds to TRBD1 (6 bases). Germline lookup yields CDR1 KGHSH and CDR2 LQKENI. The CDR3 is 15 residues long. V was shortened by 2 bases and J by 4 bases, with 12 bases between the two germline ends. Using reference TRBV18 and TRBJ1-5 for the parts outside the CDR3, the full variable domain is NAGVMQNPRHLVRRRGQEARLRCSPMKGHSHVYWYRQLPEEGLKFMVYLQKENIIDESGMPKERFSAEFPKEGPSILRIQQVVRGDSAAYFCASSPSHRDNQPQHFGDGTRLSIL.

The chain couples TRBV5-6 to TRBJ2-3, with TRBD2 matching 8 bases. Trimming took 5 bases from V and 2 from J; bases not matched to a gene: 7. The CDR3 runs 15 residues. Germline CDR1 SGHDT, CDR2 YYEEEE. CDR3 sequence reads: CASRLELADTDTQYF. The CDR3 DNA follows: TGTGCCAGCAGACTGGAACTAGCGGACACAGATACGCAGTATTTT. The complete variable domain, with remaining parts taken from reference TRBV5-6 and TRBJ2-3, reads DAGVTQSPTHLIKTRGQQVTLRCSPKSGHDTVSWYQQALGQGPQFIFQYYEEEERQRGNFPDRFSGHQFPNYSSELNVNALLLGDSALYLCASRLELADTDTQYFGPGTRLTVL.